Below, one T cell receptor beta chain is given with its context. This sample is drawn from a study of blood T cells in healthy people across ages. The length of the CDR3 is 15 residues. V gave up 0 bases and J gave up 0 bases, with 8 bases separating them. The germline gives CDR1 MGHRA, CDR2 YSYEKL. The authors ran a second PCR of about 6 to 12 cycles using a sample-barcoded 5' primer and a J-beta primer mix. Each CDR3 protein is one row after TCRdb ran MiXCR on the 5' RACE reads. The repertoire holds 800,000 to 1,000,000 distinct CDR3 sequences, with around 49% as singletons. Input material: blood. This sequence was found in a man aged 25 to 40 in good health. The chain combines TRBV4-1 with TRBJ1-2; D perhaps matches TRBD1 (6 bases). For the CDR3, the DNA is TGCGCCAGCAGCCAAGACGGGGGCTCTAACTATGGCTACACCTTC. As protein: CASSQDGGSNYGYTF.